This is a list of T cell receptor beta chains from one sample in a study of cytomegalovirus exposure and HLA in healthy donors. TCRdb's copy holds only in-frame clones and misses some; the assay was immunoSEQ multiplex PCR. This table has some 200,000 clones, approximately 81% appearing once. Sample: PBMCs. The receptors stem from a middle-aged man in good health and CMV-seronegative. Each CDR3 is given with its conserved first and last residue. A D gene is named only where the DNA matches it firmly. The size entry is marked missing in some rows and otherwise reads once, few, many or a size class.

clone_size: -; d_call: -; cdr3_length: 13; j_call: TRBJ2-1; v_call: TRBV2; cdr3_aa: CASNRHLYNEQFF; cdr3_nt: TGTGCCAGCAACCGACACCTATACAATGAGCAGTTCTTC
clone_size: few; d_call: -; cdr3_length: 13; j_call: TRBJ1-6; v_call: TRBV19; cdr3_aa: CASGRDPNSPLHF; cdr3_nt: TGTGCCAGTGGGCGGGACCCTAATTCACCCCTCCACTTT
clone_size: -; d_call: -; cdr3_length: 15; j_call: TRBJ2-7; v_call: TRBV5-1; cdr3_aa: CASSLVGAPSEEQYF; cdr3_nt: TGCGCCAGCAGCTTGGTGGGGGCACCCTCCGAGGAGCAGTACTTC
clone_size: -; d_call: -; cdr3_length: 16; j_call: TRBJ1-3; v_call: TRBV4-3; cdr3_aa: CASSQPPGFSGNTIYF; cdr3_nt: TGCGCCAGCAGCCAGCCTCCAGGGTTCTCTGGAAACACCATATATTTT
clone_size: -; d_call: -; cdr3_length: 18; j_call: TRBJ2-3; v_call: TRBV7-6; cdr3_aa: CASSQAPQGGGTTDTQYF; cdr3_nt: TGTGCCAGCAGCCAAGCCCCTCAAGGGGGGGGCACAACAGATACGCAGTATTTT
clone_size: -; d_call: -; cdr3_length: 14; j_call: TRBJ1-1; v_call: TRBV15; cdr3_aa: CATSRGGVDTEAFF; cdr3_nt: TGTGCCACCAGCAGAGGGGGAGTCGACACTGAAGCTTTCTTT
clone_size: -; d_call: TRBD2; cdr3_length: 15; j_call: TRBJ2-2; v_call: TRBV6-5; cdr3_aa: CASSYKGLFSGELFF; cdr3_nt: TGTGCCAGCAGTTATAAGGGACTATTCTCCGGGGAGCTGTTTTTT
clone_size: few; d_call: TRBD2; cdr3_length: 13; j_call: TRBJ2-7; v_call: TRBV6-6; cdr3_aa: CAISGGATYEQYF; cdr3_nt: TGTGCCATCTCCGGGGGGGCCACCTACGAGCAGTACTTC
clone_size: -; d_call: -; cdr3_length: 15; j_call: TRBJ1-1; v_call: TRBV7-6; cdr3_aa: CASSLVAGLNTEAFF; cdr3_nt: TGTGCCAGCAGCTTAGTGGCAGGTTTGAACACTGAAGCTTTCTTT
clone_size: -; d_call: TRBD1; cdr3_length: 14; j_call: TRBJ2-7; v_call: TRBV6-5; cdr3_aa: CASILQGVGYEQYF; cdr3_nt: TGTGCCAGCATCCTACAGGGGGTAGGCTACGAGCAGTACTTC
clone_size: once; d_call: -; cdr3_length: 15; j_call: TRBJ2-1; v_call: TRBV11-3; cdr3_aa: CASSPGGVMGNEQFF; cdr3_nt: TGTGCCAGCAGCCCAGGCGGGGTTATGGGGAATGAGCAGTTCTTC
clone_size: -; d_call: TRBD2; cdr3_length: 15; j_call: TRBJ2-3; v_call: TRBV7-9; cdr3_aa: CSSSLAGGFIDTQYF; cdr3_nt: TGTTCCAGCAGCTTAGCGGGGGGTTTTATAGATACGCAGTATTTT
clone_size: -; d_call: -; cdr3_length: 14; j_call: TRBJ2-7; v_call: TRBV10-3; cdr3_aa: CAISDMAESYEQYF; cdr3_nt: TGTGCCATCAGTGATATGGCAGAATCCTACGAGCAGTACTTC
clone_size: -; d_call: -; cdr3_length: 15; j_call: TRBJ2-6; v_call: TRBV6-1; cdr3_aa: CASTRQAGGANVLTF; cdr3_nt: TGTGCCAGCACCCGACAGGCCGGCGGGGCCAACGTCCTGACTTTC
clone_size: -; d_call: TRBD1; cdr3_length: 15; j_call: TRBJ1-5; v_call: TRBV10-3; cdr3_aa: CAISESIQGDQPQHF; cdr3_nt: TGTGCCATCAGTGAGTCGATCCAGGGGGATCAGCCCCAGCATTTT
clone_size: -; d_call: TRBD1; cdr3_length: 15; j_call: TRBJ1-2; v_call: TRBV19; cdr3_aa: CASSLGQTHGDGYTF; cdr3_nt: TGTGCCAGTAGTTTGGGACAGACCCACGGCGATGGCTACACCTTC
clone_size: -; d_call: -; cdr3_length: 19; j_call: TRBJ1-5; v_call: TRBV7-9; cdr3_aa: CSSSLAPTGKRAPRQPQHF; cdr3_nt: TGTTCCAGCAGCTTAGCCCCTACAGGGAAGAGGGCTCCGCGGCAGCCCCAGCATTTT
clone_size: -; d_call: -; cdr3_length: 16; j_call: TRBJ1-3; v_call: TRBV6-5; cdr3_aa: CASSYSGGTSGNTIYF; cdr3_nt: TGTGCCAGCAGTTACTCAGGGGGAACCTCTGGAAACACCATATATTTT
clone_size: -; d_call: TRBD1; cdr3_length: 14; j_call: TRBJ1-5; v_call: TRBV6-5; cdr3_aa: CASSQRQGGQPQHF; cdr3_nt: TGTGCCAGCAGTCAACGACAGGGAGGCCAGCCCCAGCATTTT
clone_size: -; d_call: -; cdr3_length: 13; j_call: TRBJ2-1; v_call: TRBV11-2; cdr3_aa: CASSLSAMDEQFF; cdr3_nt: TGTGCCAGCAGCCTGTCCGCTATGGATGAGCAGTTCTTC
clone_size: -; d_call: TRBD1; cdr3_length: 13; j_call: TRBJ1-1; v_call: TRBV11-2; cdr3_aa: CASSRDRGSEAFF; cdr3_nt: TGTGCCAGCAGCCGGGACAGGGGGAGTGAAGCTTTCTTT
clone_size: -; d_call: -; cdr3_length: 14; j_call: TRBJ1-5; v_call: TRBV7-9; cdr3_aa: CASSWEEGGQPQHF; cdr3_nt: TGTGCCAGCAGCTGGGAGGAAGGAGGTCAGCCCCAGCATTTT
clone_size: -; d_call: TRBD2; cdr3_length: 16; j_call: TRBJ2-1; v_call: TRBV4-3; cdr3_aa: CASSRQDLAGGDEQFF; cdr3_nt: TGCGCCAGCAGCCGACAAGATCTAGCGGGGGGAGATGAGCAGTTCTTC
clone_size: few; d_call: -; cdr3_length: 14; j_call: TRBJ2-7; v_call: TRBV15; cdr3_aa: CATSRDLDRYEQYF; cdr3_nt: TGTGCCACCAGCAGAGACCTAGACAGATACGAGCAGTACTTC
clone_size: -; d_call: -; cdr3_length: 15; j_call: TRBJ1-5; v_call: TRBV7-9; cdr3_aa: CASSSNRAGNQPQHF; cdr3_nt: TGTGCCAGCAGCTCGAACAGGGCGGGTAATCAGCCCCAGCATTTT
clone_size: -; d_call: -; cdr3_length: 15; j_call: TRBJ2-5; v_call: TRBV29-1; cdr3_aa: CSVEDLQGNWETQYF; cdr3_nt: TGCAGCGTTGAAGATCTTCAGGGCAACTGGGAGACCCAGTACTTC
clone_size: few; d_call: -; cdr3_length: 15; j_call: TRBJ2-1; v_call: TRBV30; cdr3_aa: CAWSGGGRAYNEQFF; cdr3_nt: TGTGCCTGGAGTGGGGGGGGCAGAGCCTACAATGAGCAGTTCTTC
clone_size: -; d_call: TRBD1; cdr3_length: 14; j_call: TRBJ1-6; v_call: TRBV27; cdr3_aa: CASSFDRDNSPLHF; cdr3_nt: TGTGCCAGCAGTTTTGACAGGGATAATTCACCCCTCCACTTT
clone_size: -; d_call: -; cdr3_length: 15; j_call: TRBJ2-3; v_call: TRBV11-3; cdr3_aa: CASSLYGGSTDTQYF; cdr3_nt: TGTGCCAGCAGCTTATACGGGGGAAGCACAGATACGCAGTATTTT
clone_size: -; d_call: -; cdr3_length: 12; j_call: TRBJ1-1; v_call: TRBV7-9; cdr3_aa: CSSSPLSTEAFF; cdr3_nt: TGTTCCAGCAGCCCCCTTAGCACTGAAGCTTTCTTT
clone_size: -; d_call: TRBD1; cdr3_length: 14; j_call: TRBJ2-3; v_call: TRBV5-1; cdr3_aa: CASSVDRGTDTQYF; cdr3_nt: TGCGCCAGCAGTGTGGACAGGGGCACAGATACGCAGTATTTT
clone_size: -; d_call: TRBD2; cdr3_length: 15; j_call: TRBJ2-1; v_call: TRBV10-1; cdr3_aa: CASSEGLAGNNEQFF; cdr3_nt: TGCGCCAGCAGTGAAGGACTAGCCGGGAACAATGAGCAGTTCTTC
clone_size: -; d_call: TRBD1; cdr3_length: 14; j_call: TRBJ2-2; v_call: TRBV6-1; cdr3_aa: CASRLDRATGELFF; cdr3_nt: TGTGCCAGCAGACTCGACAGGGCCACCGGGGAGCTGTTTTTT
clone_size: -; d_call: -; cdr3_length: 11; j_call: TRBJ1-1; v_call: TRBV20-1; cdr3_aa: CSAGGDQGAFF; cdr3_nt: TGCAGTGCGGGGGGGGATCAGGGGGCTTTCTTT
clone_size: -; d_call: -; cdr3_length: 16; j_call: TRBJ1-2; v_call: TRBV7-9; cdr3_aa: CASSQDPTAKPGGYTF; cdr3_nt: TGCGCCAGCAGCCAAGATCCGACAGCGAAGCCAGGAGGCTACACCTTC
clone_size: few; d_call: TRBD2; cdr3_length: 15; j_call: TRBJ2-7; v_call: TRBV5-1; cdr3_aa: CASSSSGGDSYEQYF; cdr3_nt: TGCGCCAGCAGCTCTAGCGGGGGGGATTCCTACGAGCAGTACTTC
clone_size: -; d_call: TRBD1; cdr3_length: 16; j_call: TRBJ2-5; v_call: TRBV5-1; cdr3_aa: CASSAELKGQGETQYF; cdr3_nt: TGCGCCAGCAGCGCCGAGCTCAAAGGACAGGGCGAGACCCAGTACTTC
clone_size: -; d_call: -; cdr3_length: 15; j_call: TRBJ2-3; v_call: TRBV7-3; cdr3_aa: CASSLRRGRTDTQYF; cdr3_nt: TGTGCCAGCAGCTTAAGGCGGGGCCGCACAGATACGCAGTATTTT
clone_size: -; d_call: TRBD2; cdr3_length: 13; j_call: TRBJ2-7; v_call: TRBV5-4; cdr3_aa: CASTVRGDARLYF; cdr3_nt: TGTGCCAGCACCGTACGGGGGGACGCGCGTCTGTACTTC
clone_size: few; d_call: TRBD2; cdr3_length: 13; j_call: TRBJ2-7; v_call: TRBV2; cdr3_aa: CASSEGGSYEQYF; cdr3_nt: TGTGCCAGCAGTGAGGGGGGGTCCTACGAGCAGTACTTC
clone_size: -; d_call: TRBD2; cdr3_length: 16; j_call: TRBJ2-1; v_call: TRBV9; cdr3_aa: CASSVDSGGGYNEQFF; cdr3_nt: TGTGCCAGCAGCGTAGATTCGGGGGGAGGCTACAATGAGCAGTTCTTC
clone_size: -; d_call: TRBD2; cdr3_length: 16; j_call: TRBJ2-7; v_call: TRBV2; cdr3_aa: CASTQGTSGGYYEQYF; cdr3_nt: TGTGCCAGCACTCAGGGGACTAGCGGGGGGTACTACGAGCAGTACTTC
clone_size: -; d_call: TRBD2; cdr3_length: 16; j_call: TRBJ2-5; v_call: TRBV7-9; cdr3_aa: CSSSPLTSGLQETQYF; cdr3_nt: TGTTCCAGCAGCCCTCTGACTAGCGGATTACAAGAGACCCAGTACTTC
clone_size: -; d_call: -; cdr3_length: 15; j_call: TRBJ2-5; v_call: TRBV7-6; cdr3_aa: CASSLAGARPETQYF; cdr3_nt: TGTGCCAGCAGCTTAGCGGGCGCGCGACCCGAGACCCAGTACTTC
clone_size: -; d_call: -; cdr3_length: 14; j_call: TRBJ2-5; v_call: TRBV11-3; cdr3_aa: CASSLGRGQETQYF; cdr3_nt: TGTGCCAGCAGCTTGGGCAGGGGCCAAGAGACCCAGTACTTC
clone_size: -; d_call: -; cdr3_length: 15; j_call: TRBJ1-4; v_call: TRBV6-5; cdr3_aa: CASSPTGAVGEKLFF; cdr3_nt: TGTGCCAGCAGCCCTACAGGAGCAGTGGGAGAAAAACTGTTTTTT
clone_size: -; d_call: -; cdr3_length: 16; j_call: TRBJ1-4; v_call: TRBV5-6; cdr3_aa: CASSLGSTGIGEKLFF; cdr3_nt: TGTGCCAGCAGCTTGGGTTCTACGGGGATCGGTGAAAAACTGTTTTTT
clone_size: -; d_call: -; cdr3_length: 14; j_call: TRBJ1-4; v_call: TRBV4-2; cdr3_aa: CASSQEGNNEKLFF; cdr3_nt: TGTGCCAGCAGCCAAGAGGGCAACAATGAAAAACTGTTTTTT
clone_size: -; d_call: TRBD2; cdr3_length: 15; j_call: TRBJ2-5; v_call: TRBV11-2; cdr3_aa: CASSPEGLAIETQYF; cdr3_nt: TGTGCCAGCAGCCCCGAGGGACTAGCAATAGAGACCCAGTACTTC
clone_size: -; d_call: -; cdr3_length: 15; j_call: TRBJ2-2; v_call: TRBV4-3; cdr3_aa: CASSQATGNTGELFF; cdr3_nt: TGCGCCAGCAGCCAAGCTACAGGGAACACCGGGGAGCTGTTTTTT
clone_size: -; d_call: TRBD1; cdr3_length: 14; j_call: TRBJ1-2; v_call: TRBV7-2; cdr3_aa: CASSFLGTGYGYTF; cdr3_nt: TGTGCCAGCAGCTTCCTAGGGACAGGGTATGGCTACACCTTC
clone_size: -; d_call: -; cdr3_length: 14; j_call: TRBJ1-5; v_call: TRBV11-2; cdr3_aa: CASSIGYSNQPQHF; cdr3_nt: TGTGCCAGCAGCATAGGTTATAGCAATCAGCCCCAGCATTTT
clone_size: few; d_call: -; cdr3_length: 17; j_call: TRBJ2-2; v_call: TRBV4-1; cdr3_aa: CASSHRFGEIPSGELFF; cdr3_nt: TGCGCCAGCAGCCATCGATTCGGGGAGATACCGTCCGGGGAGCTGTTTTTT
clone_size: -; d_call: -; cdr3_length: 13; j_call: TRBJ2-5; v_call: TRBV7-2; cdr3_aa: CASRDRRVQTQYF; cdr3_nt: TGTGCCAGCAGGGACAGGAGGGTTCAGACCCAGTACTTC
clone_size: -; d_call: -; cdr3_length: 20; j_call: TRBJ1-6; v_call: TRBV6-4; cdr3_aa: CASSDSSFRQDSPYNSPLHF; cdr3_nt: TGTGCCAGCAGTGACTCGAGTTTCCGACAGGACTCCCCTTATAATTCACCCCTCCACTTT
clone_size: -; d_call: TRBD2; cdr3_length: 15; j_call: TRBJ2-2; v_call: TRBV6-5; cdr3_aa: CASRWTSGVPGELFF; cdr3_nt: TGTGCCAGCAGATGGACTAGCGGGGTTCCCGGGGAGCTGTTTTTT
clone_size: -; d_call: TRBD1; cdr3_length: 15; j_call: TRBJ1-6; v_call: TRBV5-6; cdr3_aa: CASSGDRDLNSPLHF; cdr3_nt: TGTGCCAGCAGCGGGGACAGGGACTTAAATTCACCCCTCCACTTT
clone_size: few; d_call: -; cdr3_length: 13; j_call: TRBJ2-2; v_call: TRBV7-9; cdr3_aa: CASSVQVSGELFF; cdr3_nt: TGTGCCAGCAGCGTACAGGTTTCCGGGGAGCTGTTTTTT
clone_size: -; d_call: TRBD2; cdr3_length: 17; j_call: TRBJ2-1; v_call: TRBV7-2; cdr3_aa: CASSRSGGDLGIDEQFF; cdr3_nt: TGTGCCAGCAGCCGGTCTGGGGGGGATCTCGGTATTGATGAGCAGTTCTTC